This T cell receptor (beta chain) was retrieved from a study of blood T cell repertoires in COVID-19. Looking at the study overall: Whether acute or convalescent, the COVID-19 samples came from the United States, Italy and Spain. T cells, B-cell-depleted T cells, or PBMCs supplied cDNA or gDNA.

Under the authors' procedure: Quantification of nucleated cells was approximated via reference gene primer amplification. The table came from immunoSEQ multiplex PCR; TCRdb's copy has only in-frame clones and leaves some out. The V and J calls and clone size were taken over from that table, and D and trimming were inferred from the DNA. The sample lists around 200,000 clones, about 86% occurring once. This CDR3 comprises 15 residues. The germline V and J ends were trimmed by 3 bases and 3 bases, with 13 bases remaining between them. From germline, CDR1 is SGHAT and CDR2 FQNNGV. This chain joins TRBV11-2 and TRBJ2-3; tentatively, D is TRBD2 (5 bases). The sequenced material came from peripheral blood. The receptor's source is a man between 65 and 79 years old with active or convalescent COVID-19. This CDR3 reads CASSFFGSGTDTQYF. DNA for the CDR3: TGTGCCAGCAGCTTTTTTGGGAGTGGAACAGATACGCAGTATTTT.